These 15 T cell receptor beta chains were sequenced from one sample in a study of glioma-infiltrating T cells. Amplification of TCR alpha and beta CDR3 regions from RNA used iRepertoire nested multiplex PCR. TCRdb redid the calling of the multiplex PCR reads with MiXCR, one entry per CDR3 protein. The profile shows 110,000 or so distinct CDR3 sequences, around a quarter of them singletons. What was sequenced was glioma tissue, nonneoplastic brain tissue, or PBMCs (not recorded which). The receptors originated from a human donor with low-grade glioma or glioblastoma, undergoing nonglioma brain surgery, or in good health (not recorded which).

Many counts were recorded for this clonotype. CDR3 region: CASSYSNRNEQYF. The CDR3 DNA reads TGTGCCAGCAGTTACTCGAATCGGAACGAGCAGTACTTC. The chain joins TRBV6-2 or TRBV6-3 to TRBJ2-7; D not resolved. V was cut by 0 bases and J by 5 bases, with 8 bases left in between. The CDR3 extends over 13 amino acids. Per the germline V gene, CDR1 is MNHEY and CDR2 is SVGEGT.

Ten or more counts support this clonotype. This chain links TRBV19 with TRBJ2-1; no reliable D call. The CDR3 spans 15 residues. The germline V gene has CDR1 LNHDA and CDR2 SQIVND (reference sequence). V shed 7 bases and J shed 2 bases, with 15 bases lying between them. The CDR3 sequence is CASIYRAGPYNEQFF. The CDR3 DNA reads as TGTGCCAGTATTTATAGGGCAGGCCCCTACAATGAGCAGTTCTTC.

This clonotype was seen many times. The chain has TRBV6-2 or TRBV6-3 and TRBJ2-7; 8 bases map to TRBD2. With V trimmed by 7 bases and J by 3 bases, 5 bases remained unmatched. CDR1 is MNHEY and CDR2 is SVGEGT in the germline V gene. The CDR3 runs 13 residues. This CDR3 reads CASNVAGRYEQYF. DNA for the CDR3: TGTGCCAGCAATGTAGCGGGACGCTACGAGCAGTACTTC.

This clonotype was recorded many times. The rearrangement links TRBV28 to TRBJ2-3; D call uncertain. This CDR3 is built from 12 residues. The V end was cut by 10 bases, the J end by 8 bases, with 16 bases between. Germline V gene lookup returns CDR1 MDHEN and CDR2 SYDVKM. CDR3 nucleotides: TGTGCCAACCCACACCATTGTCTTACGCAGTATTTT. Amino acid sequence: CANPHHCLTQYF.

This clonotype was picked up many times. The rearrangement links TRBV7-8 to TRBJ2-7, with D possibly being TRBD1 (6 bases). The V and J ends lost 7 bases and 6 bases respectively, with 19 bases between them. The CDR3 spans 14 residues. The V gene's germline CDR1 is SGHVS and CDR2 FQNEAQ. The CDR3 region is CASTSSRTVAEQYF. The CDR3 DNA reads TGTGCCAGCACCTCTTCTCGGACAGTGGCCGAGCAGTACTTC.

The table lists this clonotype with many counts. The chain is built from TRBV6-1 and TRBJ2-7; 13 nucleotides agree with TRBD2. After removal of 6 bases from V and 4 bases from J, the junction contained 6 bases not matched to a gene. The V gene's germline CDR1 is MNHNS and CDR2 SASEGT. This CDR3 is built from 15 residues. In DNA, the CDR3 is TGTGCCAGCAGCCCTTGGACTAGCGGGAGTTACGAGCAGTACTTC. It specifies CASSPWTSGSYEQYF.

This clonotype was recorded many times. The CDR3 bases are TGTGCCAGCTCACCTGGACAGGGGGGAAATAGCAATCAGCCCCAGCATTTT. This gives the protein CASSPGQGGNSNQPQHF. This rearrangement joins TRBV18 to TRBJ1-5; 10 positions match TRBD1. Per the germline V gene, CDR1 is KGHSH and CDR2 is LQKENI. Trimming at V came to 3 bases and at J to 0 bases, leaving 5 bases not matched to a gene. The CDR3 is 17 residues long.

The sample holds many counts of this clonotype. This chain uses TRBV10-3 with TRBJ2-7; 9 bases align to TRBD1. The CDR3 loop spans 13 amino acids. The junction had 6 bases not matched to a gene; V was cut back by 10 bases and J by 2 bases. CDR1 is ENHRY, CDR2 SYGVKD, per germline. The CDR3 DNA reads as TGTGCCACCTCCGGGACAGGGCCCTACGAGCAGTACTTC. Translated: CATSGTGPYEQYF.

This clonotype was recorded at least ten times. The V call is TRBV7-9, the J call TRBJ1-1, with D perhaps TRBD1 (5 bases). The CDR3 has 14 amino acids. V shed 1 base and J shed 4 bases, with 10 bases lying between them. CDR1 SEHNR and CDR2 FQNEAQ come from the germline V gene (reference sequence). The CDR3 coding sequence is TGTGCCAGCAGCTTAGGCGGGGGGACCACTGAAGCTTTCTTT. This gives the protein CASSLGGGTTEAFF.

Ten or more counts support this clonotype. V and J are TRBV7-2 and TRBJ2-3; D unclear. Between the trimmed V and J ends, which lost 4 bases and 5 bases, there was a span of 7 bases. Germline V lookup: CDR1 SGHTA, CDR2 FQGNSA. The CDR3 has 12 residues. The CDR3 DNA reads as TGTGCCAGCAGCTCCCGGTTAGATACGCAGTATTTT. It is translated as CASSSRLDTQYF. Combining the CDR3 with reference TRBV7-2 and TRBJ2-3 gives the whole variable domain GAGVSQSPSNKVTEKGKDVELRCDPISGHTALYWYRQSLGQGLEFLIYFQGNSAPDKSGLPSDRFSAERTGGSVSTLTIQRTQQEDSAVYLCASSSRLDTQYFGPGTRLTVL.

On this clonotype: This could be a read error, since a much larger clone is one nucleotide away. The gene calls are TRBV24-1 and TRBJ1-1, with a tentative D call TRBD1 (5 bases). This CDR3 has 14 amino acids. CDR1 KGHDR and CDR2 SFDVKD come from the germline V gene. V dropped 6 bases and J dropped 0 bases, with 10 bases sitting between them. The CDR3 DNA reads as TGTGCCACCAGTTGGGGCGGACTGAACACTGAAGCTTTCTTT. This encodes CATSWGGLNTEAFF.

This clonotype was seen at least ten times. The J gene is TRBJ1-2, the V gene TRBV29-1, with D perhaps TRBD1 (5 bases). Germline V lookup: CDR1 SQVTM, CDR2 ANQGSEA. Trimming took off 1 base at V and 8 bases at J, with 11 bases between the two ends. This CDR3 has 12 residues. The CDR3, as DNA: TGCAGCGTTGAAGGCCAGGGCGTCGGCTACACCTTC. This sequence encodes CSVEGQGVGYTF.

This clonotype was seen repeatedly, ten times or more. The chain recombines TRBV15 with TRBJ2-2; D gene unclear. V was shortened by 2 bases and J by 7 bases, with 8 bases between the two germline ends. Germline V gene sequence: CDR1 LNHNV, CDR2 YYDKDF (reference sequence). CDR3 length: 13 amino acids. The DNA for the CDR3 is TGTGCCACCAGCAGAAGATCCGTCGGGGAGCTGTTTTTT. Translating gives CATSRRSVGELFF.

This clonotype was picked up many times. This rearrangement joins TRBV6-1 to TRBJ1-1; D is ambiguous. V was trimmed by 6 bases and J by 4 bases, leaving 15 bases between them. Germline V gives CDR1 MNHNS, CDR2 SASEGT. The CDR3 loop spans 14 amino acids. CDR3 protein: CASRLSSAGTEAFF. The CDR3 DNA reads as TGTGCCAGCAGACTATCTTCGGCAGGCACTGAAGCTTTCTTT.

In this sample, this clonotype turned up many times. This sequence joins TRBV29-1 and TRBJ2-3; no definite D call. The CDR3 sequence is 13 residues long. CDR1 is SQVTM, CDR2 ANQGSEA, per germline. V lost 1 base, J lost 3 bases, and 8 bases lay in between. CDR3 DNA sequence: TGCAGCGTTGAAGTTGCTGTGACAGATACGCAGTATTTT. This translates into CSVEVAVTDTQYF.